This paragraph covers one T cell receptor beta chain sequence. These data originate in a study of OX40 agonist ivuxolimab in advanced cancers. V was pared by 1 base and J by 3 bases, with 16 bases between. The length of the CDR3 is 16 residues. Per the germline V gene, CDR1 is LGHNA and CDR2 is YSLEER. The data were produced by immunoSEQ multiplex PCR, yet TCRdb's version contains in-frame clones alone and is incomplete. There are about 62,000 clones in the sample; almost 95% occur only once, and about an eighth lies in the top ten. The material sequenced was CD4+ or CD8+ T cells sorted from blood, taken in a trial of the OX40 agonist ivuxolimab. The chain carries TRBV4-3 and TRBJ2-7; a possible D gene is TRBD1 (5 bases). This TCR came from an adult with an advanced solid tumor such as melanoma, head and neck, liver or kidney cancer. Written as DNA, the CDR3 is TGCGCCAGCAGCCAAGTTTTGGACACCCCCTACTACGAGCAGTACTTC. Translating gives CASSQVLDTPYYEQYF.